Shown below are 19 T cell receptor beta chains from a single sample sequenced in a study of beta chain features in type 1 diabetes. Notes on the study in general: Moderate but significant shortening of TCRB CDR3s was recorded in all four CD4+ subsets from Type 1 diabetes patients.

Expressed TCRB transcripts were sequenced, since all the RNA that had been isolated was reverse transcribed. Sequencing was performed with immunoSEQ multiplex PCR; in TCRdb, only in-frame clones are kept and a portion is missing. The sample holds roughly 220,000 clones, 16% seen once. Which antigens these TCRs recognize remains unknown. Sequencing used naive CD4+ T cells from blood. Source of these receptors: a man under 40 with type 1 diabetes.

The rearrangement joins TRBV30 to TRBJ1-1, with a weak D call TRBD1 (5 bases). The germline gives CDR1 GTSNPN, CDR2 SVGIG (reference sequence). The CDR3 contains 13 residues. Trimming cost V 4 bases and J 3 bases, with 12 bases left between them. CDR3 in DNA: TGTGCCTGGACGCGTACCAGGGACACTGAAGCTTTCTTT. Translating gives CAWTRTRDTEAFF.

V and J are TRBV30 and TRBJ1-5, with D tentatively TRBD1 (5 bases). V shed 2 bases and J shed 5 bases, with 10 bases lying between them. The CDR3 spans 13 residues. Germline lookup yields CDR1 GTSNPN and CDR2 SVGIG (reference sequence). CDR3 coding DNA: TGTGCCTGGAGTCAAGACAGCGATCAGCCCCAGCATTTT. Its protein product is CAWSQDSDQPQHF.

The rearrangement links TRBV11-2 to TRBJ1-2; D call uncertain. Germline lookup yields CDR1 SGHAT and CDR2 FQNNGV. The germline V and J ends were trimmed by 0 bases and 5 bases, with 13 bases remaining between them. CDR3 length: 15 amino acids. CDR3 DNA sequence: TGTGCCAGCAGCTTAGATCCGGGTACTATTTATGGCTACACCTTC. As protein: CASSLDPGTIYGYTF.

The V gene is TRBV2, the J gene TRBJ1-1, with unresolved D. V gave up 6 bases and J gave up 0 bases, with 8 bases separating them. The CDR3 is made up of 13 amino acids. Germline assignment: CDR1 SNHLY and CDR2 FYNNEI. The CDR3 region is CASRMDMNTEAFF. CDR3 DNA: TGTGCCAGCAGGATGGATATGAACACTGAAGCTTTCTTT.

The sample holds a few counts of this clone. The chain employs TRBV7-6 and TRBJ2-7, with TRBD2 identical over 9 bases. Germline CDR1 reads SGHVS; CDR2 reads FNYEAQ. The CDR3 length is 15 residues. J gave up 7 bases and V 4 bases, and 11 bases lay outside the gene matches. The CDR3 loop is CASSSTGTSPLEQYF. CDR3 in DNA: TGTGCCAGCAGCTCGACCGGGACTAGCCCTCTAGAGCAGTACTTC.

The chain employs TRBV7-8 and TRBJ2-1; TRBD1 might be the D (6 bases). V was pared by 5 bases and J by 1 base, with 12 bases between. The CDR3 runs 15 residues. The V gene's germline CDR1 is SGHVS and CDR2 FQNEAQ. The CDR3 DNA reads TGTGCCAGCAGCCCTACAGGGAATTCCTACAATGAGCAGTTCTTC. Translating it yields CASSPTGNSYNEQFF. Using reference TRBV7-8 and TRBJ2-1 for the parts outside the CDR3, the full variable domain is GAGVSQSPRYKVAKRGQDVALRCDPISGHVSLFWYQQALGQGPEFLTYFQNEAQLDKSGLPSDRFFAERPEGSVSTLKIQRTQQEDSAVYLCASSPTGNSYNEQFFGPGTRLTVL.

The sample holds a few counts of this clone. The chain joins TRBV5-1 to TRBJ2-7; weak D call: TRBD1 (5 bases). CDR1 is SGHRS, CDR2 YFSETQ, per germline. With 0 bases removed from V and 0 bases from J, the gap between germline ends came to 7 bases. The CDR3 covers 14 residues. CDR3 DNA sequence: TGCGCCAGCAGCTTGGGACAGCTCTCCTACGAGCAGTACTTC. Its translation: CASSLGQLSYEQYF. Full variable domain (remainder filled in from reference TRBV5-1 and TRBJ2-7): KAGVTQTPRYLIKTRGQQVTLSCSPISGHRSVSWYQQTPGQGLQFLFEYFSETQRNKGNFPGRFSGRQFSNSRSEMNVSTLELGDSALYLCASSLGQLSYEQYFGPGTRLTVT.

The CDR3: CSVEAEGGNTIYF. The CDR3 nucleotides are TGCAGCGTTGAAGCGGAGGGTGGAAACACCATATATTTT. The rearrangement uses TRBV29-1 and TRBJ1-3; no clear D. The CDR3 consists of 13 residues. Germline V gene lookup returns CDR1 SQVTM and CDR2 ANQGSEA. The germline V and J ends were trimmed by 1 base and 3 bases, with 7 bases remaining between them.

The sample holds a few counts of this clone. The V call is TRBV11-2, the J call TRBJ2-3; no reliable D call. The germline CDR1 and CDR2 sequences are SGHAT and FQNNGV. This CDR3 spans 13 amino acids. The ends were cut back, 2 bases at V and 2 bases at J, with 5 bases in the middle. Here the CDR3 DNA reads TGTGCCAGCAGCTTACGGACCACAGATACGCAGTATTTT. This gives the protein CASSLRTTDTQYF.

This sequence joins TRBV7-2 and TRBJ2-5; TRBD1 might be the D (5 bases). This CDR3 comprises 15 residues. V was shortened by 5 bases and J by 4 bases, with 17 bases between the two germline ends. The germline V gene encodes CDR1 SGHTA and CDR2 FQGNSA. As DNA, the CDR3 is TGTGCCAGCAGCCCCGTAAGGGGCGCCGGAGAGACCCAGTACTTC. Protein: CASSPVRGAGETQYF.

V and J are TRBV6-6 and TRBJ2-7; 10 bases line up with TRBD2. The CDR3 contains 15 residues. The V gene end was trimmed by 6 bases and the J gene end by 2 bases; junction bases not matched to a gene: 7. Germline-derived CDR1 and CDR2 are MNHNY and SVGAGI (reference sequence). As DNA, the CDR3 is TGTGCCAGCAGCTCCACTAGCGGGGCCACCTACGAGCAGTACTTC. It yields the protein CASSSTSGATYEQYF.

This clone was seen more than once but under ten times. This sequence joins TRBV29-1 and TRBJ2-1; 7 positions match TRBD1. The CDR3 spans 13 residues. CDR1 and CDR2 from the germline V gene are SQVTM and ANQGSEA. Unmatched junction bases numbered 7, after V lost 4 bases and J lost 7 bases. Written as DNA, the CDR3 is TGCAGCGTTGTAGAGGGGGCGAGAAATGAGCAGTTCTTC. Translation: CSVVEGARNEQFF.

The CDR3 loop reads CASSPYPRSEQFF. CDR3 coding DNA: TGTGCCAGCAGTCCCTACCCCCGGAGCGAGCAGTTCTTC. V and J are TRBV28 and TRBJ2-1; no clear D gene. The V gene lost 5 bases and the J gene lost 10 bases, with 15 bases spanning the gap. Germline V gives CDR1 MDHEN, CDR2 SYDVKM. The CDR3 is made up of 13 amino acids.

Only a few counts were recorded for this clone. This chain uses TRBV27 with TRBJ2-7, with 10 nucleotides matching TRBD2. The V gene end was trimmed by 1 base and the J gene end by 2 bases; junction bases not matched to a gene: 8. Germline V gene data show CDR1 as MNHEY and CDR2 as SMNVEV (reference sequence). The CDR3 has 17 residues. The CDR3 DNA reads TGTGCCAGCAGTTTATTATCTAGCGGGAGTTTCACCTACGAGCAGTACTTC. This encodes CASSLLSSGSFTYEQYF.

This clone was recorded a few times. This CDR3 reads CAWSGQLMFF. The CDR3, as DNA: TGTGCCTGGTCGGGACAGCTCATGTTCTTC. The genes are TRBV30 and TRBJ2-1, with 7 bases fitting TRBD1. Germline CDR1 reads GTSNPN; CDR2 reads SVGIG (reference sequence). The CDR3 extends over 10 amino acids. Trimming at V came to 5 bases and at J to 15 bases, leaving 7 bases not matched to a gene. Combining the CDR3 with reference TRBV30 and TRBJ2-1 gives the whole variable domain SQTIHQWPATLVQPVGSPLSLECTVEGTSNPNLYWYRQAAGRGLQLLFYSVGIGQISSEVPQNLSASRPQDRQFILSSKKLLLSDSGFYLCAWSGQLMFFGPGTRLTVL.

V gene TRBV29-1 combines with J gene TRBJ2-3; 10 positions agree with TRBD2. Germline assignment: CDR1 SQVTM and CDR2 ANQGSEA. This CDR3 spans 14 amino acids. The CDR3 protein is CSVSSGSWTDTQYF. The DNA for the CDR3 is TGCAGTGTCTCTAGCGGGAGTTGGACAGATACGCAGTATTTT.

This clone was seen only a few times. The V and J genes are TRBV7-2 and TRBJ1-2; D is undetermined. The CDR3 sequence is 12 residues long. The germline V and J ends were trimmed by 1 base and 9 bases, with 9 bases remaining between them. The germline gives CDR1 SGHTA, CDR2 FQGNSA. The CDR3 sequence is CASSLDRESYTF. CDR3 nucleotides: TGTGCCAGCAGCTTAGATAGGGAAAGCTACACCTTC.

This chain links TRBV7-6 with TRBJ2-7; possible D gene TRBD2, 6 bases. The CDR3 is 15 residues long. V gave up 5 bases and J gave up 1 base, with 15 bases separating them. CDR1 and CDR2 (germline): SGHVS, FNYEAQ. CDR3: CASSQGGALSYEQYF. CDR3 sequence (DNA): TGTGCCAGCAGCCAAGGAGGGGCTCTGTCCTACGAGCAGTACTTC.

The V call is TRBV30, the J call TRBJ1-5, with 8 nucleotides matching TRBD1. CDR3 size: 14 residues. Germline CDR1 reads GTSNPN; CDR2 reads SVGIG (reference sequence). The V gene end was trimmed by 3 bases and the J gene end by 11 bases; junction bases not matched to a gene: 12. CDR3 protein: CAWSPGQAGRAQHF. The CDR3 DNA reads as TGTGCCTGGAGCCCGGGACAGGCGGGGAGAGCCCAGCATTTT.